One sample yielded the 20 T cell receptor beta chains listed below, sequenced in a study of cytomegalovirus exposure and HLA in healthy donors. Primers: 60 Vbeta forward and 13 Jbeta reverse. The assay was immunoSEQ multiplex PCR, and TCRdb's table has in-frame clones only and misses some. The profile covers about 190,000 clones, with around 78% appearing a single time and over 12% taken by the ten largest. The sequencing input was PBMCs. The source is a woman in her 30s in good health and CMV-seropositive.

V gene TRBV30 combines with J gene TRBJ1-1; weak D call: TRBD1 (6 bases). The CDR3 runs 15 residues. With 2 bases removed from V and 2 bases from J, the gap between germline ends came to 15 bases. CDR1 is GTSNPN, CDR2 SVGIG, per germline (reference sequence). In DNA, the CDR3 is TGTGCCTGGAGTCCTTCTACAGGGATTAACACTGAAGCTTTCTTT. Translation gives CAWSPSTGINTEAFF. Drawing the rest from reference TRBV30 and TRBJ1-1, the complete variable domain is SQTIHQWPATLVQPVGSPLSLECTVEGTSNPNLYWYRQAAGRGLQLLFYSVGIGQISSEVPQNLSASRPQDRQFILSSKKLLLSDSGFYLCAWSPSTGINTEAFFGQGTRLTVV.

The V and J genes are TRBV5-1 and TRBJ2-1; 12 bases map to TRBD2. CDR1 is SGHRS, CDR2 YFSETQ, per germline. The CDR3 extends over 16 amino acids. V lost 4 bases and J lost 1; bases outside the gene matches: 3. CDR3 sequence (DNA): TGCGCCAGCAGCACAGGACTAGCGGGGTCCTACAATGAGCAGTTCTTC. Amino acids: CASSTGLAGSYNEQFF.

The chain uses TRBV11-3 and TRBJ2-7; D is unclear. Trimming took off 1 base at V and 7 bases at J, with 5 bases between the two ends. This CDR3 has 11 residues. The germline CDR1 and CDR2 sequences are SGHNT and YENEEA. DNA for the CDR3: TGTGCCAGCAGCTTAGCTCGGGAGCAGTACTTC. Residues: CASSLAREQYF.

This clone was observed a single time. V and J are TRBV7-2 and TRBJ2-7; 12 bases are shared with TRBD2. The CDR3 covers 15 residues. Germline assignment: CDR1 SGHTA and CDR2 FQGNSA. Unmatched junction bases numbered 7, after V lost 5 bases and J lost 5 bases. This chain's CDR3 is CASSPGTSGLHEQYF. DNA of the CDR3: TGTGCCAGCAGCCCCGGGACTAGCGGGTTACACGAGCAGTACTTC.

This chain uses TRBV30 with TRBJ2-1; 7 bases map to TRBD1. CDR3 size: 13 residues. Trimming cost V 7 bases and J 0 bases; bases outside gene matches: 3. The germline CDR1 and CDR2 sequences are GTSNPN and SVGIG (reference sequence). CDR3 amino acids: CALTGPSYNEQFF. CDR3 sequence (DNA): TGTGCCTTGACAGGGCCCTCCTACAATGAGCAGTTCTTC.

The chain recombines TRBV6-5 with TRBJ1-3; D uncertain. This CDR3 spans 14 amino acids. V was pared by 2 bases and J by 2 bases, with 7 bases between. Germline-derived CDR1 and CDR2 are MNHEY and SVGAGI. This chain's CDR3 is CASSYGSTGNTIYF. CDR3 coding DNA: TGTGCCAGCAGTTACGGGAGCACTGGAAACACCATATATTTT.

This sequence joins TRBV28 and TRBJ1-2; tentative D call: TRBD1 (6 bases). From germline, CDR1 is MDHEN and CDR2 SYDVKM. The CDR3 extends over 13 amino acids. V was cut by 6 bases and J by 8 bases, with 16 bases left in between. CDR3 residues: CASSPAGDRGYTF. For the CDR3, the DNA is TGTGCCAGCAGCCCCGCAGGGGATAGGGGCTACACCTTC.

The V and J genes are TRBV6-1 and TRBJ2-7, with D maybe TRBD1 (6 bases). Germline V gene sequence: CDR1 MNHNS, CDR2 SASEGT. V lost 3 bases and J 0 bases, leaving 12 bases between the germline ends. The CDR3 runs 15 residues. CDR3 sequence: CASSEGQSFSYEQYF. The DNA for the CDR3 is TGTGCCAGCAGTGAGGGACAAAGTTTCTCCTACGAGCAGTACTTC.

The V gene is TRBV11-3, the J gene TRBJ2-7; tentative D call: TRBD1 (6 bases). Germline V gene data show CDR1 as SGHNT and CDR2 as YENEEA. This CDR3 is 13 amino acids long. V was cut by 7 bases and J by 0 bases, with 10 bases left in between. CDR3 sequence: CASTRTDSYEQYF. The CDR3 bases are TGTGCCAGCACCCGGACAGACTCCTACGAGCAGTACTTC. Based on the CDR3 plus reference TRBV11-3 and TRBJ2-7, the full variable domain is EAGVVQSPRYKIIEKKQPVAFWCNPISGHNTLYWYLQNLGQGPELLIRYENEEAVDDSQLPKDRFSAERLKGVDSTLKIQPAELGDSAVYLCASTRTDSYEQYFGPGTRLTVT.

A few counts support this clone. V and J are TRBV11-2 and TRBJ2-3, with TRBD1 as a possible D gene (6 bases). Germline CDR1 reads SGHAT; CDR2 reads FQNNGV. Deletions cut 6 bases from V and 2 bases from J, with 12 bases between. The CDR3 runs 14 residues. In DNA, the CDR3 is TGTGCCAGCAGTAGGGACATAGCCACAGATACGCAGTATTTT. Translation: CASSRDIATDTQYF.

The chain employs TRBV5-1 and TRBJ2-3, with 9 bases lining up with TRBD2. After removal of 2 bases from V and 6 bases from J, the junction contained 4 bases not matched to a gene. This CDR3 contains 14 residues. Germline V gives CDR1 SGHRS, CDR2 YFSETQ. In DNA form, the CDR3 reads TGCGCCAGCAGCTTCCTAGCGGGGCGGGATACGCAGTATTTT. It yields the protein CASSFLAGRDTQYF.

V gene TRBV7-9 combines with J gene TRBJ2-7; a possible D gene is TRBD1 (6 bases). The V end was cut by 5 bases, the J end by 3 bases, with 8 bases between. The CDR3 loop spans 12 amino acids. CDR1 is SEHNR and CDR2 is FQNEAQ in the germline V gene (reference sequence). CDR3 DNA: TGTGCCAGCAGCCCCAGGGGCTACGAGCAGTACTTC. Its translation is CASSPRGYEQYF.

This chain links TRBV28 with TRBJ1-2; 10 bases map to TRBD1. CDR3 length: 14 amino acids. Unmatched junction bases numbered 7, after V lost 4 bases and J lost 8 bases. Germline V lookup: CDR1 MDHEN, CDR2 SYDVKM. This CDR3 is CASSSDRGRRGYTF. The CDR3, as DNA: TGTGCCAGCAGTTCTGACAGGGGGCGAAGGGGCTACACCTTC.

This chain uses TRBV27 with TRBJ1-1; 8 bases line up with TRBD1. J was trimmed by 3 bases and V by 5 bases; bases with no gene match: 2. The CDR3 length is 13 residues. Germline CDR1 reads MNHEY; CDR2 reads SMNVEV (reference sequence). The CDR3 nucleotides read TGTGCCAGCAGTAGACAGGGGTACACTGAAGCTTTCTTT. Its protein is CASSRQGYTEAFF.

The chain couples TRBV4-2 to TRBJ2-1, with 9 bases identical to TRBD2. The germline gives CDR1 LGHNA, CDR2 YNFKEQ. Trimming cost V 0 bases and J 4 bases; bases outside gene matches: 7. The length of the CDR3 is 17 residues. The CDR3 spells CASSQEHSSGAYNEQFF. The DNA of the CDR3 is TGTGCCAGCAGCCAAGAACACTCTAGCGGGGCATACAATGAGCAGTTCTTC.

The V call is TRBV7-3, the J call TRBJ2-1, with 10 positions matching TRBD2. CDR1 and CDR2 from the germline V gene are SGHTA and FQGTGA. The J segment lost 5 bases and the V segment lost 4 bases, leaving 8 bases of the junction unmatched. CDR3 length equals 16 residues. CDR3 residues: CASSSEAGGPDNEQFF. The DNA for the CDR3 is TGTGCCAGCAGCTCCGAAGCGGGAGGGCCGGACAATGAGCAGTTCTTC. Looking up the rest from reference TRBV7-3 and TRBJ2-1 gives the full variable domain: GAGVSQTPSNKVTEKGKYVELRCDPISGHTALYWYRQSLGQGPEFLIYFQGTGAADDSGLPNDRFFAVRPEGSVSTLKIQRTERGDSAVYLCASSSEAGGPDNEQFFGPGTRLTVL.

This sequence joins TRBV2 and TRBJ2-5; 8 bases line up with TRBD2. J was trimmed by 2 bases and V by 8 bases; bases with no gene match: 7. In germline, CDR1 is SNHLY, CDR2 FYNNEI. The CDR3 length is 14 residues. CDR3 DNA: TGTGCCAGCCGAGCGGGGGTACTACAAGAGACCCAGTACTTC. This encodes CASRAGVLQETQYF.

This clone was recorded only once. J is TRBJ2-7 and V is TRBV30; D is unclear. Germline V gives CDR1 GTSNPN, CDR2 SVGIG (reference sequence). V lost 0 bases and J lost 0, with 9 bases in between. The CDR3 loop spans 14 amino acids. CDR3 bases: TGTGCCTGGAGTGTAGCGCCAGTCTCCTACGAGCAGTACTTC. It codes for CAWSVAPVSYEQYF.

The chain uses TRBV4-2 and TRBJ1-1; 11 nucleotides agree with TRBD1. Trimming removed 4 bases from V and 5 bases from J; junction bases left unmatched: 3. CDR3 length: 14 amino acids. The germline gives CDR1 LGHNA, CDR2 YNFKEQ. The CDR3 nucleotides are TGTGCCAGCAGCCCCGGACAGGGGGCTACTGAAGCTTTCTTT. It translates to CASSPGQGATEAFF.

This chain links TRBV29-1 with TRBJ2-5; 7 bases align to TRBD1. Near its end, the DNA agrees better with TRBJ2-7, so the J call may be wrong. This CDR3 region has 13 residues. Germline CDR1 SQVTM, CDR2 ANQGSEA. CDR3 coding DNA: TGCAGCGCCGCCGGGACAGACTACTACGAGCAGTACTTC. It codes for CSAAGTDYYEQYF.